Listed here are 7 T cell receptor beta chains from one sample, sequenced in a study of shared clonotypes between healthy human individuals. Using immunoSEQ multiplex PCR, the repertoire was profiled, and TCRdb retains in-frame clones only, with some absent. This sample has around 1.9 million clones, with 93% found just once. CD45RO-negative cells were positively selected for CCR7, leaving out terminally differentiated effector memory CD45RA+ cells. Sequenced: naive CD8+ T cells from PBMCs. The receptors derive from a man aged 18 to 35 in good health. Some clones in this sample may be carry-over from other donors' samples.

The V call is TRBV4-2, the J call TRBJ2-1; TRBD2 aligns across 8 bases. Unmatched junction bases numbered 11, after V lost 0 bases and J lost 4 bases. CDR1 is LGHNA, CDR2 YNFKEQ, per germline. The CDR3 has 18 amino acids. CDR3 bases: TGTGCCAGCAGCCAAGATCCACCTCAGCGGGAGCCTTACAATGAGCAGTTCTTC. Translation gives CASSQDPPQREPYNEQFF.

The chain links TRBV21-1 to TRBJ1-1; the table's D call, TRBD1, has no DNA check behind it. TRBV21-1 counts as a pseudogene. This CDR3 contains 14 residues. The CDR3: CASSNRGKGTEAFF. The CDR3 coding sequence is TGTGCCAGCAGCAACAGGGGGAAGGGCACTGAAGCTTTCTTT.

V is TRBV11-2 and J is TRBJ2-1; 8 nucleotides match TRBD1. The CDR3 spans 18 residues. J lost 7 bases, V lost 2 bases, and 16 bases had no gene match. Germline lookup yields CDR1 SGHAT and CDR2 FQNNGV. For the CDR3, the DNA is TGTGCCAGCAGCTTACCACTACCCGACAGGGGCTCGATGAATGAGCAGTTCTTC. Protein sequence: CASSLPLPDRGSMNEQFF.

The V gene is TRBV6-6, the J gene TRBJ1-2, with 7 bases fitting TRBD1. V shed 8 bases, J shed 8 bases, and the junction held 8 bases outside the gene matches. CDR1 is MNHNY and CDR2 is SVGAGI in the germline V gene (reference sequence). The CDR3 covers 12 residues. The CDR3 spells CASSDRDRGYTF. For the CDR3, the DNA is TGTGCCAGCTCCGACAGGGATCGAGGCTACACCTTC.

The chain combines TRBV7-8 with TRBJ2-1, with D possibly TRBD1 on 6 matching bases. The CDR3 contains 13 residues. The germline CDR1 and CDR2 sequences are SGHVS and FQNEAQ. V was pared by 3 bases and J by 9 bases, with 12 bases between. For the CDR3, the DNA is TGTGCCAGCAGCTTTTCCAGGGGAAGTGAGCAGTTCTTC. It translates to CASSFSRGSEQFF.

The rearrangement uses TRBV7-3 and TRBJ2-5, with 7 bases that match TRBD2. The CDR3 is made up of 14 amino acids. Germline V gene lookup returns CDR1 SGHTA and CDR2 FQGTGA. V dropped 3 bases and J dropped 11; count of bases not matched to a gene: 12. In nucleotides, the CDR3 is TGTGCCAGCAGCTTTGGCCGGGGAGGGACCAAGCAGTACTTC. Translating it yields CASSFGRGGTKQYF.

This clone was detected only once. The chain has TRBV4-2 and TRBJ2-1; TRBD2 aligns across 12 bases. Germline trimming cut 6 bases from V and 6 bases from J; bases unmatched to any gene: 12. Per the germline V gene, CDR1 is LGHNA and CDR2 is YNFKEQ. The CDR3 is 17 residues long. The chain's CDR3 is CASSLRDRGLAGNEQFF. CDR3 nucleotide sequence: TGTGCCAGCAGTCTAAGGGATAGGGGACTAGCGGGCAATGAGCAGTTCTTC.